This TCR beta chain derives from a study of blood T cell repertoires in COVID-19. Study overall: PBMCs, B-cell-depleted T cells, or T cells provided the cDNA or gDNA that made up the material.

V shed 5 bases, J shed 3 bases, and the junction held 3 bases outside the gene matches. The germline CDR1 and CDR2 sequences are SEHNR and FQNEAQ (reference sequence). The CDR3 totals 13 residues. Some clones are missing from TCRdb's copy, which holds only in-frame ones; the method was immunoSEQ multiplex PCR. Seen here are 60,000 to 90,000 clones, 86% observed once, and the top ten hold roughly a sixth. Sequencing was done on a sample of peripheral blood. This chain uses TRBV7-9 with TRBJ2-7; TRBD2 matches 8 bases. The sequence derives from a human donor in a cohort sampled during active COVID-19. CDR3 sequence (DNA): TGTGCCAGCAGCCTTAGCGGGATCTACGAGCAGTACTTC. Protein product: CASSLSGIYEQYF.